The clone carrying this TCR beta chain showed up just a few times. The sample originates from a study of blood T cell repertoires in COVID-19. The CDR3 sequence is 15 residues long. The V gene end was trimmed by 4 bases and the J gene end by 7 bases; junction bases not matched to a gene: 9. Germline assignment: CDR1 SGHTA and CDR2 FQGNSA. Assay used: immunoSEQ multiplex PCR; TCRdb lists only in-frame clones, some missing. This table has approximately 49,000 clones, more than 65% appearing once. The clonotype was recovered from a woman aged 70-85 years with acute or convalescent COVID-19. The chain joins TRBV7-2 to TRBJ2-3; 9 positions match TRBD2. The sequencing sample was made of peripheral blood. DNA for the CDR3: TGTGCCAGCAGCTCCGCGGGGGGGGGTATAAATACGCAGTATTTT. Protein sequence: CASSSAGGGINTQYF.